This T cell receptor (beta chain) came from a study of identical twins' blood T cells. Study findings and constraints: Shared CDR3 clonotype counts tracked mainly the product of cloneset sizes.

From the 5' RACE reads, TCRdb called clonotypes with MiXCR, one entry per CDR3 protein. The profile shows fewer than 450,000 distinct CDR3 sequences, more than 25% of them singletons. Three pairs of healthy female monozygous twins were the donors. As concerns this clonotype: Its target is not known. The germline gene is not matched at one end of the junction; a read error may be the cause.

Sequenced: PBMCs. This TCR was sampled from a woman aged 18-55 years in good health.

CDR3 nucleotides: TGTGCCAGCAGCTCGACAGGGACCTATTGCTACACCTTC. Protein sequence: CASSSTGTYCYTF. The J gene is TRBJ1-2, the V gene TRBV7-9; 7 bases fit TRBD1. In germline, CDR1 is SEHNR, CDR2 FQNEAQ (reference sequence). This CDR3 contains 13 residues. The whole variable domain, filled in from reference TRBV7-9 and TRBJ1-2, reads DTGVSQNPRHKITKRGQNVTFRCDPISEHNRLYWYRQTLGQGPEFLTYFQNEAQLEKSRLLSDRFSAERPKGSFSTLEIQRTEQGDSAMYLCASSSTGTYCYTFGSGTRLTVV.